These 30 T cell receptor beta chains were sequenced from one sample in a study of OX40 agonist ivuxolimab in advanced cancers. TCRdb's copy holds only in-frame clones and misses some; the assay was immunoSEQ multiplex PCR. The data show about 14,000 clones, 82% seen once. The material was CD4+ or CD8+ T cells sorted from blood, obtained in a trial of the OX40 agonist ivuxolimab. The receptors were sampled from an adult with an advanced solid tumor such as melanoma, head and neck, liver or kidney cancer.

V usage is TRBV11-2 and J usage is TRBJ2-4; 9 bases match TRBD1. J lost 0 bases, V lost 5 bases, and 14 bases had no gene match. This CDR3 has 19 residues. Germline loops: CDR1 SGHAT, CDR2 FQNNGV. In nucleotides, the CDR3 is TGTGCCAGCAGCCCTGGGACAGGGAACCCAATCCTAGCCAAAAACATTCAGTACTTC. Protein sequence: CASSPGTGNPILAKNIQYF.

The chain couples TRBV10-3 to TRBJ2-3; 11 positions match TRBD1. This CDR3 is built from 16 residues. Looked up from germline, CDR1 is ENHRY and CDR2 is SYGVKD. J gave up 4 bases and V 2 bases, and 5 bases lay outside the gene matches. The CDR3 DNA sequence: TGTGCCATCAGTGAGCCGGACAGGGGGCAATCAGATACGCAGTATTTT. Translating it yields CAISEPDRGQSDTQYF.

The rearrangement joins TRBV4-1 to TRBJ2-7; D perhaps matches TRBD2 (6 bases). CDR1 and CDR2 (germline): MGHRA, YSYEKL. The CDR3 sequence is 16 residues long. Trimming removed 6 bases from V and 3 bases from J, with 21 bases in between. CDR3 bases: TGCGCCAGCAGGCCAGCACTCCGGGAGTGGGGCTACGAGCAGTACTTC. Translated, it gives CASRPALREWGYEQYF.

A single count supports this clone. J is TRBJ2-1 and V is TRBV29-1; D gene uncertain. CDR1 is SQVTM and CDR2 is ANQGSEA in the germline V gene. Trimming cost V 6 bases and J 0 bases, with 12 bases left between them. This CDR3 spans 14 amino acids. In nucleotides, the CDR3 is TGCAGCGTCCCAAGCTGGAGCTCCTACAATGAGCAGTTCTTC. Amino acids: CSVPSWSSYNEQFF.

The genes are TRBV20-1 and TRBJ2-7; D is ambiguous. The CDR3 length is 11 residues. Germline assignment: CDR1 DFQATT and CDR2 SNEGSKA (reference sequence). The V and J ends lost 0 bases and 3 bases respectively, with 3 bases between them. Here the CDR3 DNA reads TGCAGTGCTAGAGATAACTACGAGCAGTACTTC. This encodes CSARDNYEQYF.

As concerns this clone: Other DNA variants within this sample encode the same CDR3. V and J are TRBV6-4 and TRBJ2-3; maybe TRBD2 (7 bases). V lost 4 bases, J lost 0 bases, and 8 bases lay in between. Germline V gene sequence: CDR1 MRHNA, CDR2 SNTAGT. CDR3 length: 14 amino acids. The CDR3: CASSAGGSTDTQYF. As DNA, the CDR3 is TGTGCCAGCAGTGCGGGGGGCAGCACAGATACGCAGTATTTT.

This chain connects TRBV15 to TRBJ2-1; D gene uncertain. CDR1 is LNHNV, CDR2 YYDKDF, per germline (reference sequence). The ends were cut back, 3 bases at V and 5 bases at J, with 2 bases in the middle. CDR3 size: 11 residues. CDR3 sequence: CATSSNNEQFF. CDR3 DNA: TGTGCCACCAGCAGTAACAATGAGCAGTTCTTC.

In the case of this clone: This may arise from a read error, as a much more abundant clone is one base away. The V gene is TRBV7-2, the J gene TRBJ2-7, with 10 bases that match TRBD1. J gave up 2 bases and V 3 bases, and 1 base lay outside the gene matches. CDR1 and CDR2 (germline): SGHTA, FQGNSA. The CDR3 covers 14 residues. CDR3 region: CASSFGTGAYEQYF. DNA of the CDR3: TGTGCCAGCAGCTTCGGGACAGGGGCCTACGAGCAGTACTTC.

This clone was detected once. J is TRBJ2-7 and V is TRBV7-2; D is unclear. V was trimmed by 6 bases and J by 0 bases, leaving 9 bases between them. The CDR3 runs to 13 residues. Per germline, CDR1 SGHTA and CDR2 FQGNSA. CDR3 protein: CASRTEHSYEQYF. In DNA, the CDR3 is TGTGCCAGCAGAACAGAACACTCCTACGAGCAGTACTTC.

The rearrangement joins TRBV4-3 to TRBJ2-5; D remains unclear. Per the germline V gene, CDR1 is LGHNA and CDR2 is YSLEER. Trimming left V 5 bases short and J 5 bases short, with 15 bases between. The CDR3 is 14 residues long. The CDR3 nucleotides are TGCGCCAGCAGCGCTTCACTCATCGGGGAGACCCAGTACTTC. This encodes CASSASLIGETQYF.

This chain uses TRBV10-1 with TRBJ2-7; D not certain. This CDR3 spans 13 amino acids. V lost 6 bases, J lost 0 bases, and 9 bases lay in between. Germline CDR1 is WNHNN and CDR2 is SYGVQD (reference sequence). The CDR3 sequence is CASSAGHSYEQYF. The CDR3 DNA reads as TGCGCCAGCAGCGCCGGCCACTCCTACGAGCAGTACTTC.

This sequence joins TRBV11-2 and TRBJ2-5, with D hard to call. Trimming pared 4 bases from V and 1 base from J, leaving 1 base between. The germline V gene has CDR1 SGHAT and CDR2 FQNNGV. The CDR3 has 11 residues. CDR3 loop: CASSSQETQYF. DNA of the CDR3: TGTGCCAGCAGCTCCCAAGAGACCCAGTACTTC.

This chain links TRBV5-1 with TRBJ1-3; D call uncertain. With 0 bases removed from V and 0 bases from J, the gap between germline ends came to 10 bases. In germline, CDR1 is SGHRS, CDR2 YFSETQ. The CDR3 has 16 residues. For the CDR3, the DNA is TGCGCCAGCAGCTTGGAACCAGGCGACTCTGGAAACACCATATATTTT. Protein product: CASSLEPGDSGNTIYF.

By its share, this clone is medium-sized. Additional DNA sequences in this sample encode the identical CDR3. The chain couples TRBV19 to TRBJ1-5, with D perhaps matching TRBD1 (5 bases). CDR1 and CDR2 (germline): LNHDA, SQIVND (reference sequence). Trimming stripped 6 bases from V and 1 base from J, with 13 bases between. The CDR3 extends over 15 amino acids. The CDR3 loop is CASSLREASNQPQHF. The CDR3 nucleotides read TGTGCCAGTAGCCTCAGGGAGGCCAGCAATCAGCCCCAGCATTTT.

The rearrangement joins TRBV10-3 to TRBJ2-7; the D is unclear. CDR1 and CDR2 (germline): ENHRY, SYGVKD. This CDR3 region has 13 residues. Trimming removed 0 bases from V and 7 bases from J, with 10 bases in between. The DNA of the CDR3 is TGTGCCATCAGTGAGTCGGAAGGGCGGGAGCAGTACTTC. It specifies CAISESEGREQYF.

The J gene is TRBJ2-7, the V gene TRBV5-1; possibly TRBD1 for D (6 bases). V lost 10 bases to trimming and J lost 4 bases, with 18 bases between them. The CDR3 consists of 13 residues. CDR1 and CDR2 (germline): SGHRS, YFSETQ. The CDR3 is CASKATGFYEQYF. CDR3 DNA sequence: TGCGCCTCGAAAGCAACAGGGTTTTACGAGCAGTACTTC.

The rearrangement uses TRBV27 and TRBJ2-1; TRBD2 is a possible D gene (7 bases). V was pared by 3 bases and J by 4 bases, with 13 bases between. The germline CDR1 and CDR2 sequences are MNHEY and SMNVEV (reference sequence). This CDR3 has 15 amino acids. The CDR3 loop is CASSFRGALYNEQFF. The DNA for the CDR3 is TGTGCCAGCAGTTTCCGGGGGGCACTATACAATGAGCAGTTCTTC.

The chain joins TRBV7-8 to TRBJ1-1, with D uncertain. This CDR3 is 15 amino acids long. V was shortened by 0 bases and J by 10 bases, with 18 bases between the two germline ends. Germline values: CDR1 SGHVS, CDR2 FQNEAQ. The CDR3 nucleotides read TGTGCCAGCAGCTTAGCACCGGATCCTCTGAAGGGAGCTTTCTTT. As protein: CASSLAPDPLKGAFF. Full variable domain (remainder filled in from reference TRBV7-8 and TRBJ1-1): GAGVSQSPRYKVAKRGQDVALRCDPISGHVSLFWYQQALGQGPEFLTYFQNEAQLDKSGLPSDRFFAERPEGSVSTLKIQRTQQEDSAVYLCASSLAPDPLKGAFFGQGTRLTVV.

The V call is TRBV7-2, the J call TRBJ2-3; 8 bases agree with TRBD2. This CDR3 has 14 amino acids. V was pared by 8 bases and J by 0 bases, with 4 bases of the junction left unmatched. The germline V gene encodes CDR1 SGHTA and CDR2 FQGNSA. Here the CDR3 reads CASWERGSTDTQYF. The CDR3 DNA reads TGTGCCAGCTGGGAGCGGGGGAGCACAGATACGCAGTATTTT.

The rearrangement links TRBV11-2 to TRBJ2-5; D is unresolved. V lost 0 bases and J 3 bases, leaving 11 bases between the germline ends. This CDR3 is built from 15 residues. Germline V gives CDR1 SGHAT, CDR2 FQNNGV. CDR3 residues: CASSLEVRPEETQYF. The CDR3, as DNA: TGTGCCAGCAGCTTAGAAGTACGCCCCGAAGAGACCCAGTACTTC.

This chain links TRBV7-9 with TRBJ2-1; TRBD1 aligns across 8 bases. The CDR3 runs to 14 residues. V dropped 1 base and J dropped 7; count of bases not matched to a gene: 3. CDR1 is SEHNR and CDR2 is FQNEAQ in the germline V gene (reference sequence). CDR3 in amino acids: CASSLETGVNEQFF. The CDR3 DNA sequence: TGTGCCAGCAGCTTAGAGACAGGGGTTAATGAGCAGTTCTTC.

This clone was counted only a few times. The chain combines TRBV19 with TRBJ1-5, with TRBD1 as a possible D gene (6 bases). This CDR3 contains 13 residues. The germline V and J ends were trimmed by 7 bases and 6 bases, with 13 bases remaining between them. Germline V gene data show CDR1 as LNHDA and CDR2 as SQIVND (reference sequence). CDR3 sequence: CASMRPGVQPQHF. The CDR3 nucleotides read TGTGCCAGTATGAGACCAGGGGTTCAGCCCCAGCATTTT.

The V gene is TRBV15, the J gene TRBJ1-1, with a weak D call TRBD1 (6 bases). The V end lost 0 bases, the J end lost 5 bases, and 13 bases lay between the germline ends. This CDR3 is 15 amino acids long. Per the germline V gene, CDR1 is LNHNV and CDR2 is YYDKDF (reference sequence). CDR3 bases: TGTGCCACCAGCAGAGATTTTGGGGGGCGGACTGAAGCTTTCTTT. Protein product: CATSRDFGGRTEAFF.

This chain joins TRBV29-1 and TRBJ2-3; D might be TRBD2 (6 bases). The V end was cut by 1 base, the J end by 1 base, with 18 bases between. This CDR3 is built from 17 residues. Germline lookup yields CDR1 SQVTM and CDR2 ANQGSEA. CDR3 coding DNA: TGCAGCGTTGAAGGACAAAGACTAGAGCTCGGCACAGATACGCAGTATTTT. This gives the protein CSVEGQRLELGTDTQYF.

The chain carries TRBV19 and TRBJ1-5, with 9 bases identical to TRBD1. The junction had 6 bases not matched to a gene; V was cut back by 0 bases and J by 6 bases. The germline V gene encodes CDR1 LNHDA and CDR2 SQIVND (reference sequence). The CDR3 is 16 residues long. The DNA for the CDR3 is TGTGCCAGTAGTATAGATCGAAGGGACAGGGTTCAGCCCCAGCATTTT. This sequence encodes CASSIDRRDRVQPQHF.

The V call is TRBV6-1, the J call TRBJ2-7, with unresolved D. Germline CDR1 reads MNHNS; CDR2 reads SASEGT. V dropped 8 bases and J dropped 2 bases, with 4 bases sitting between them. The CDR3 loop spans 10 amino acids. DNA for the CDR3: TGTGCCAGCCGAGCCTACGAGCAGTACTTC. Protein product: CASRAYEQYF.

The chain uses TRBV7-9 and TRBJ1-1; D is undetermined. The length of the CDR3 is 13 residues. Per the germline V gene, CDR1 is SEHNR and CDR2 is FQNEAQ (reference sequence). Trimming removed 3 bases from V and 2 bases from J, with 7 bases in between. As DNA, the CDR3 is TGTGCCAGCAGCTTTCAAAGTAACACTGAAGCTTTCTTT. Its protein is CASSFQSNTEAFF.

V is TRBV9 and J is TRBJ2-6, with D possibly TRBD2 on 5 matching bases. CDR3 length: 16 amino acids. Germline V gives CDR1 SGDLS, CDR2 YYNGEE. The V end lost 3 bases, the J end lost 0 bases, and 10 bases lay between the germline ends. CDR3 bases: TGTGCCAGCAGCGCTAGCAAGACCTCTGGGGCCAACGTCCTGACTTTC. It yields the protein CASSASKTSGANVLTF.

The chain links TRBV6-1 to TRBJ2-4; TRBD1 aligns across 7 bases. This CDR3 is 13 amino acids long. Germline lookup yields CDR1 MNHNS and CDR2 SASEGT. Unmatched junction bases numbered 4, after V lost 6 bases and J lost 5 bases. CDR3 protein: CASSTGTENIQYF. CDR3 in DNA: TGTGCCAGCAGCACCGGGACAGAAAACATTCAGTACTTC.

V usage is TRBV11-2 and J usage is TRBJ1-1; a weak D match, TRBD1 (6 bases). The V and J ends lost 3 bases and 8 bases respectively, with 7 bases between them. Germline V gene lookup returns CDR1 SGHAT and CDR2 FQNNGV. CDR3 length: 11 residues. As DNA, the CDR3 is TGTGCCAGCAGCTTGACAGGAGAAGCTTTCTTT. Its protein product is CASSLTGEAFF. Full variable domain (remainder filled in from reference TRBV11-2 and TRBJ1-1): EAGVAQSPRYKIIEKRQSVAFWCNPISGHATLYWYQQILGQGPKLLIQFQNNGVVDDSQLPKDRFSAERLKGVDSTLKIQPAKLEDSAVYLCASSLTGEAFFGQGTRLTVV.